What follows are 27 T cell receptor beta chains derived from one specimen sequenced in a study of PD-1 blockade in classical Hodgkin lymphoma. Time point of the sample: cycle 4 day 1 (C4D1), after 6 weeks of nivolumab. All the patients suffered relapse after autologous stem cell transplantation, and brentuximab vedotin exposure differed. Assay: immunoSEQ multiplex PCR; the TCRdb copy retains only in-frame clones and omits some. The profile shows 19,000 or so clones, 76% of them singletons. This specimen was peripheral blood mononuclear cells (PBMCs), taken before the fourth cycle of nivolumab. The origin of the receptors is a human donor with classical Hodgkin lymphoma.

The V gene is TRBV27, the J gene TRBJ1-2; possible D gene TRBD1, 6 bases. V was cut by 6 bases and J by 8 bases, with 13 bases left in between. This CDR3 region has 12 residues. Germline V gene data show CDR1 as MNHEY and CDR2 as SMNVEV (reference sequence). CDR3 DNA: TGTGCCAGCAGCCTCCCAGGGGACGGCTACACCTTC. Translated, it gives CASSLPGDGYTF.

The V call is TRBV28, the J call TRBJ2-5, with 7 bases aligning to TRBD1. Germline assignment: CDR1 MDHEN and CDR2 SYDVKM. The CDR3 has 15 amino acids. The V gene end was trimmed by 8 bases and the J gene end by 3 bases; junction bases not matched to a gene: 12. CDR3 in DNA: TGTGCCAGCGCCTACCTCCGACAGGGAAAAGAGACCCAGTACTTC. This encodes CASAYLRQGKETQYF.

This clone was seen a single time. The J gene is TRBJ2-2, the V gene TRBV18; unclear D gene. CDR3 length: 13 residues. V dropped 1 base and J dropped 5 bases, with 5 bases sitting between them. Per the germline V gene, CDR1 is KGHSH and CDR2 is LQKENI. The DNA for the CDR3 is TGTGCCAGCTCACCACGGGGAACCGGGGAGCTGTTTTTT. Amino acids: CASSPRGTGELFF.

J is TRBJ2-3 and V is TRBV2; D might be TRBD2 (7 bases). The germline V gene encodes CDR1 SNHLY and CDR2 FYNNEI. The CDR3 totals 14 residues. Trimming pared 8 bases from V and 6 bases from J, leaving 18 bases between. CDR3 nucleotide sequence: TGTGCCAGCGACCTGGGGGGGCCGGGGGATACGCAGTATTTT. Amino acids: CASDLGGPGDTQYF. Full variable domain (missing parts from reference TRBV2 and TRBJ2-3): EPEVTQTPSHQVTQMGQEVILRCVPISNHLYFYWYRQILGQKVEFLVSFYNNEISEKSEIFDDQFSVERPDGSNFTLKIRSTKLEDSAMYFCASDLGGPGDTQYFGPGTRLTVL.

The chain joins TRBV7-7 to TRBJ1-1; no clear D. This CDR3 spans 13 amino acids. V gave up 5 bases and J gave up 4 bases, with 11 bases separating them. CDR1 and CDR2 (germline): SSHAT, FNYEAQ (reference sequence). This chain's CDR3 is CASSREVGTEAFF. CDR3 bases: TGTGCCAGCAGCCGTGAAGTCGGCACTGAAGCTTTCTTT.

The CDR3 protein is CASSEEFGVLAGGIGTDTQYF. The CDR3 DNA reads TGTGCCAGCAGTGAAGAATTTGGAGTACTAGCGGGGGGGATTGGAACAGATACGCAGTATTTT. The chain has TRBV6-1 and TRBJ2-3; 13 nucleotides align to TRBD2. V lost 1 base, J lost 3 bases, and 16 bases stayed unmatched. Germline V lookup: CDR1 MNHNS, CDR2 SASEGT. The CDR3 contains 21 residues.

The chain is built from TRBV6-5 and TRBJ2-3; D uncertain. The CDR3 consists of 13 residues. Germline V gene lookup returns CDR1 MNHEY and CDR2 SVGAGI. V gave up 0 bases and J gave up 5 bases, with 6 bases separating them. This chain's CDR3 is CASSYSYRDTQYF. CDR3 nucleotides: TGTGCCAGCAGTTACTCTTATCGAGATACGCAGTATTTT.

CDR3: CASKGRMSVETQYF. CDR3 in DNA: TGTGCCAGCAAGGGTCGAATGTCGGTAGAGACCCAGTACTTC. The V gene is TRBV11-2, the J gene TRBJ2-5; D ambiguous. The germline gives CDR1 SGHAT, CDR2 FQNNGV. The V and J ends lost 7 bases and 4 bases respectively, with 16 bases between them. There are 14 residues in the CDR3. The full variable domain, its missing parts supplied by reference TRBV11-2 and TRBJ2-5, is EAGVAQSPRYKIIEKRQSVAFWCNPISGHATLYWYQQILGQGPKLLIQFQNNGVVDDSQLPKDRFSAERLKGVDSTLKIQPAKLEDSAVYLCASKGRMSVETQYFGPGTRLLVL.

This clone was picked up a small number of times. This chain links TRBV29-1 with TRBJ1-1; 7 bases line up with TRBD1. Germline CDR1 is SQVTM and CDR2 is ANQGSEA. This CDR3 comprises 13 residues. V dropped 4 bases and J dropped 3; count of bases not matched to a gene: 5. DNA of the CDR3: TGCAGCGTTGCCGGGACAGATCACACTGAAGCTTTCTTT. Protein sequence: CSVAGTDHTEAFF. The full variable domain, with the rest looked up from reference TRBV29-1 and TRBJ1-1, is SAVISQKPSRDICQRGTSLTIQCQVDSQVTMMFWYRQQPGQSLTLIATANQGSEATYESGFVIDKFPISRPNLTFSTLTVSNMSPEDSSIYLCSVAGTDHTEAFFGQGTRLTVV.

The rearrangement uses TRBV11-2 and TRBJ1-2; 9 bases match TRBD1. CDR1 is SGHAT and CDR2 is FQNNGV in the germline V gene. The CDR3 covers 16 residues. Losses at the gene ends were 5 bases for V and 8 bases for J; bases not matched to a gene: 15. In DNA, the CDR3 is TGTGCCAGCAGCATAGTCGGCGGGACAGGGACATTCGGCTACACCTTC. Protein: CASSIVGGTGTFGYTF.

Only a few counts were recorded for this clone. This chain links TRBV4-1 with TRBJ1-2; D is unclear. Looked up from germline, CDR1 is MGHRA and CDR2 is YSYEKL. Trimming took off 1 base at V and 4 bases at J, with 4 bases between the two ends. This CDR3 has 12 residues. CDR3 protein: CASSQAGYGYTF. CDR3 nucleotide sequence: TGCGCCAGCAGCCAAGCTGGCTATGGCTACACCTTC.

The chain employs TRBV19 and TRBJ1-2; no clear D gene. The CDR3 loop spans 14 amino acids. Trimming pared 2 bases from V and 7 bases from J, leaving 14 bases between. Germline CDR1 and CDR2: LNHDA and SQIVND (reference sequence). The CDR3 sequence: CASSISGRGGGYTF. CDR3 sequence (DNA): TGTGCCAGTAGTATATCGGGAAGAGGCGGTGGCTACACCTTC.

The V call is TRBV9, the J call TRBJ1-1, with 8 bases fitting TRBD1. The CDR3 is 15 residues long. J was trimmed by 3 bases and V by 0 bases; bases with no gene match: 4. In germline, CDR1 is SGDLS, CDR2 YYNGEE. This CDR3 is CASSVEGQGHTEAFF. CDR3 DNA sequence: TGTGCCAGCAGCGTAGAAGGACAGGGCCACACTGAAGCTTTCTTT. The full variable domain, with the rest looked up from reference TRBV9 and TRBJ1-1, is DSGVTQTPKHLITATGQRVTLRCSPRSGDLSVYWYQQSLDQGLQFLIQYYNGEERAKGNILERFSAQQFPDLHSELNLSSLELGDSALYFCASSVEGQGHTEAFFGQGTRLTVV.

This clone was seen more than once but under ten times. V gene TRBV20-1 combines with J gene TRBJ2-5; D call uncertain. This CDR3 spans 10 amino acids. The germline gives CDR1 DFQATT, CDR2 SNEGSKA (reference sequence). V gave up 5 bases and J gave up 4 bases, with 5 bases separating them. This chain's CDR3 is CSAGLETQYF. The CDR3 DNA is TGCAGTGCTGGGCTAGAGACCCAGTACTTC.

The chain employs TRBV11-2 and TRBJ1-1; no reliable D call. Trimming removed 0 bases at V and 8 bases at J, with 13 bases between. Germline values: CDR1 SGHAT, CDR2 FQNNGV. This CDR3 contains 14 residues. As DNA, the CDR3 is TGTGCCAGCAGCTTAGATTGGGAGGGAACAGAAGCTTTCTTT. Translation gives CASSLDWEGTEAFF.

CDR3 protein: CASSFGVGNEQFF. The CDR3 region has the DNA TGTGCCAGCAGTTTCGGGGTGGGCAATGAGCAGTTCTTC. The rearrangement joins TRBV27 to TRBJ2-1; TRBD2 might be the D (5 bases). Trimming removed 3 bases at V and 6 bases at J, with 9 bases between. CDR1 is MNHEY and CDR2 is SMNVEV in the germline V gene (reference sequence). The CDR3 has 13 residues.

The genes are TRBV30 and TRBJ1-1; D uncertain. This CDR3 region has 13 residues. Trimming took 4 bases from V and 6 from J, leaving 15 bases between them. Germline V gives CDR1 GTSNPN, CDR2 SVGIG (reference sequence). Written as DNA, the CDR3 is TGTGCCTGGAATCTTGGTTTCGGGGCTGAAGCTTTCTTT. This codes for CAWNLGFGAEAFF.

The chain links TRBV11-2 to TRBJ2-3; D is unresolved. Looked up from germline, CDR1 is SGHAT and CDR2 is FQNNGV. Deletions cut 5 bases from V and 1 base from J, with 10 bases between. This CDR3 spans 14 amino acids. The CDR3 coding sequence is TGTGCCAGCAGCGATTTGGTGGGCACAGATACGCAGTATTTT. This gives the protein CASSDLVGTDTQYF. Using reference TRBV11-2 and TRBJ2-3 for the parts outside the CDR3, the full variable domain is EAGVAQSPRYKIIEKRQSVAFWCNPISGHATLYWYQQILGQGPKLLIQFQNNGVVDDSQLPKDRFSAERLKGVDSTLKIQPAKLEDSAVYLCASSDLVGTDTQYFGPGTRLTVL.

In its sample, this clone was seen a few times. The chain employs TRBV7-9 and TRBJ1-5, with 7 bases lining up with TRBD1. Looked up from germline, CDR1 is SEHNR and CDR2 is FQNEAQ (reference sequence). V shed 3 bases and J 6 bases; nucleotides not matched to a gene: 11. This CDR3 is built from 16 residues. This CDR3 is CASSFYRQGTSQPQHF. In DNA, the CDR3 is TGTGCCAGCAGCTTCTATAGACAGGGTACGAGTCAGCCCCAGCATTTT.

The genes are TRBV30 and TRBJ2-1; D perhaps matches TRBD1 (6 bases). Germline V gene sequence: CDR1 GTSNPN, CDR2 SVGIG (reference sequence). V was pared by 5 bases and J by 5 bases, with 16 bases between. This CDR3 is built from 14 residues. In DNA form, the CDR3 reads TGTGCCTGGGGGGGTGGACAGTCAAACAATGAGCAGTTCTTC. As protein: CAWGGGQSNNEQFF.

This clone is a singleton in its sample. The rearrangement links TRBV10-3 to TRBJ1-4; possible D gene TRBD1, 5 bases. Germline CDR1 is ENHRY and CDR2 is SYGVKD. Trimming took 4 bases from V and 4 from J, leaving 10 bases between them. This CDR3 has 14 residues. The CDR3 is CAISVTAHNEKLFF. CDR3 DNA sequence: TGTGCCATCAGTGTGACAGCCCATAATGAAAAACTGTTTTTT.

With regard to this clone: The germline gene is not matched at one end of the junction; a read error may be the cause. The chain has TRBV7-3 and TRBJ2-2; possibly TRBD1 for D (6 bases). In germline, CDR1 is SGHTA, CDR2 FQGTGA. CDR3 size: 16 residues. CDR3 amino acids: CASSQVADRLDGELFF. CDR3 nucleotide sequence: TGCGCCAGCAGCCAAGTAGCCGACAGGTTGGACGGGGAGCTGTTTTTT.

This chain uses TRBV2 with TRBJ2-3, with TRBD2 identical over 8 bases. V gave up 5 bases and J gave up 5 bases; unmatched junction bases: 15. Germline CDR1 and CDR2: SNHLY and FYNNEI. The CDR3 runs 17 residues. CDR3 sequence reads: CASSPNPAGEWGDTQYF. For the CDR3, the DNA is TGTGCCAGCAGTCCGAACCCAGCGGGAGAGTGGGGAGATACGCAGTATTTT.

This clone is termed medium-sized. The chain joins TRBV4-3 to TRBJ2-3; 11 bases align to TRBD2. In germline, CDR1 is LGHNA, CDR2 YSLEER. V lost 0 bases, J lost 5 bases, and 10 bases stayed unmatched. This CDR3 has 18 residues. The chain's CDR3 is CASSQDLLAGAPRDTQYF. The CDR3, as DNA: TGCGCCAGCAGCCAAGATCTACTAGCGGGAGCCCCTCGAGATACGCAGTATTTT.

Only a few counts were recorded for this clone. The V call is TRBV19, the J call TRBJ2-5, with D perhaps matching TRBD2 (5 bases). V gave up 9 bases and J gave up 4 bases, with 21 bases separating them. CDR1 is LNHDA and CDR2 is SQIVND in the germline V gene (reference sequence). The CDR3 is 15 residues long. The CDR3 region has the DNA TGTGCCAGATTTGGACTTCCCGAGTGGCGAGAGACCCAGTACTTC. Translated, it gives CARFGLPEWRETQYF.

The chain recombines TRBV6-6 with TRBJ1-1; D is possibly TRBD1 (5 bases). The CDR3 is 12 residues long. Germline CDR1 is MNHNY and CDR2 is SVGAGI (reference sequence). V was clipped by 7 bases and J by 4 bases, with 10 bases between them. The CDR3 region has the DNA TGTGCCAGCACCATAAGGGGCACTGAAGCTTTCTTT. Protein product: CASTIRGTEAFF.

CDR3 sequence (DNA): TGTGCCATACAAAGGCGTAGGTGGGACACTGAAGCTTTCTTT. Residues: CAIQRRRWDTEAFF. The V gene is TRBV6-1, the J gene TRBJ1-1; D unresolved. The CDR3 spans 14 residues. Trimming shortened V by 10 bases and J by 3 bases, and 18 bases separated the two germline ends. Germline V gene lookup returns CDR1 MNHNS and CDR2 SASEGT.